The 32 T cell receptor beta chains reported below all come from one sample, sequenced in a study of breast tumors, draining lymph nodes, adjacent tissues. TCRdb re-called the multiplex PCR reads with MiXCR, one entry per CDR3 protein. This sample has roughly 70,000 distinct CDR3 sequences, with 40% to 45% found just once. Sequencing was performed on breast tumor tissue. Receptors originate from a female donor with breast cancer. Some clones in this sample may be carry-over from other donors' samples.

This clonotype has only a few counts. The chain joins TRBV18 to TRBJ2-1, with 8 bases lining up with TRBD1. The CDR3 covers 14 residues. Germline V gene data show CDR1 as KGHSH and CDR2 as LQKENI. V was clipped by 4 bases and J by 7 bases; unmatched bases: 6. The CDR3 protein is CASSLRQGWNEQFF. CDR3 sequence (DNA): TGTGCCAGCTCACTTAGACAGGGGTGGAATGAGCAGTTCTTC.

This clonotype was detected many times. The chain is built from TRBV19 and TRBJ1-4; D remains unclear. V lost 5 bases to trimming and J lost 3 bases, with 13 bases between them. The germline V gene encodes CDR1 LNHDA and CDR2 SQIVND (reference sequence). This CDR3 is 15 amino acids long. The DNA of the CDR3 is TGTGCCAGTAGTCCCTTCGGGGAAGCTAATGAAAAACTGTTTTTT. Its translation is CASSPFGEANEKLFF.

This clonotype was seen a handful of times. CDR3 coding DNA: TGTGCCAGTAGTAGGGTGGGGGGCTACACCTTC. This gives the protein CASSRVGGYTF. The chain uses TRBV19 and TRBJ1-2; D gene uncertain. V was shortened by 4 bases and J by 8 bases, with 8 bases between the two germline ends. The CDR3 consists of 11 residues. The germline gives CDR1 LNHDA, CDR2 SQIVND (reference sequence).

This clonotype has at least ten counts. The V gene is TRBV13, the J gene TRBJ1-2; D uncertain. The germline V and J ends were trimmed by 5 bases and 7 bases, with 23 bases remaining between them. There are 16 residues in the CDR3. From germline, CDR1 is PRHDT and CDR2 FYEKMQ (reference sequence). The CDR3 is CASSPERGLIGSGYTF. DNA of the CDR3: TGTGCCAGCAGCCCGGAGAGAGGCCTAATAGGAAGTGGCTACACCTTC.

Details on this clonotype: Given a much more abundant clone one base away, this may be a read error. The V call is TRBV6-1, the J call TRBJ1-4; D unclear. Per the germline V gene, CDR1 is MNHNS and CDR2 is SASEGT. The CDR3 spans 13 residues. V dropped 2 bases and J dropped 10 bases, with 11 bases sitting between them. CDR3 sequence (DNA): TGTGCCAGCAGTGAACCGAGTATCGGAAAACTGTTTTTT. The encoded protein is CASSEPSIGKLFF.

The table lists this clonotype with many counts. J is TRBJ2-1 and V is TRBV27; D might be TRBD2 (6 bases). Germline assignment: CDR1 MNHEY and CDR2 SMNVEV (reference sequence). The CDR3 consists of 14 residues. V was pared by 2 bases and J by 9 bases, with 14 bases between. The CDR3 spells CASSLRGTPAEQFF. In nucleotides, the CDR3 is TGTGCCAGCAGTTTAAGAGGGACTCCGGCTGAGCAGTTCTTC.

This clonotype occurred many times. A read error is possible here, since a much larger clone lies one base away. The chain is built from TRBV5-4 and TRBJ2-2; the match to TRBD2 covers 9 bases. Looked up from germline, CDR1 is SGHNT and CDR2 is YYREEE (reference sequence). Germline trimming cut 5 bases from V and 6 bases from J; bases unmatched to any gene: 8. The length of the CDR3 is 15 residues. Here the CDR3 reads CASSIAGAPSGELFF. CDR3 DNA: TGTGCCAGCAGTATAGCGGGGGCGCCATCCGGGGAGCTGTTTTTT.

This clonotype was seen many times. The chain has TRBV9 and TRBJ2-2; 9 nucleotides align to TRBD1. CDR1 is SGDLS, CDR2 YYNGEE, per germline. The CDR3 extends over 15 amino acids. The V and J ends lost 4 bases and 4 bases, in that order; junction bases with no gene match: 5. The CDR3 is CASSTRTGVTGELFF. CDR3 in DNA: TGTGCCAGCAGCACCCGGACAGGGGTCACCGGGGAGCTGTTTTTT.

The V and J genes are TRBV10-3 and TRBJ2-7, with D uncertain. CDR1 ENHRY and CDR2 SYGVKD come from the germline V gene. The length of the CDR3 is 14 residues. V lost 0 bases and J 5 bases, leaving 11 bases between the germline ends. The CDR3 spells CAISESSDGDEQYF. CDR3 nucleotides: TGTGCCATCAGTGAGTCCAGTGATGGAGACGAGCAGTACTTC.

In its sample, this clonotype was seen many times. This chain joins TRBV5-8 and TRBJ2-1; 8 bases line up with TRBD2. CDR1 and CDR2 (germline): SGHTS, YDEGEE. This CDR3 contains 15 residues. V dropped 3 bases and J dropped 2; count of bases not matched to a gene: 4. The CDR3 DNA sequence: TGTGCCAGCAGCTACGTAGCGGGACCCTACAATGAGCAGTTCTTC. It is translated as CASSYVAGPYNEQFF.

Comment on this clonotype: A much larger clone differs by one base, so this may be a read error. Since no conserved phenylalanine or tryptophan closes the CDR3, a read error is the likely cause. The chain employs TRBV30 and TRBJ1-2, with 9 nucleotides matching TRBD1. From germline, CDR1 is GTSNPN and CDR2 SVGIG (reference sequence). Germline trimming cut 5 bases from V and 8 bases from J; bases unmatched to any gene: 9. The CDR3 contains 13 residues. CDR3 DNA: TGTGCCTGGGTACCGGGGACAGGGCGCGGCTACACCCTC. Amino acid sequence: CAWVPGTGRGYTL.

This chain connects TRBV5-6 to TRBJ1-2, with 8 bases that match TRBD1. Germline V CDR1 and CDR2: SGHDT, YYEEEE. This CDR3 spans 12 amino acids. V lost 7 bases and J lost 4; bases outside the gene matches: 3. Written as DNA, the CDR3 is TGTGCCAGCGGACAGGGCCCCTATGGCTACACCTTC. Residues: CASGQGPYGYTF.

Turning to this clonotype: A much larger clone lies one base from this, so it may be a read error. The final CDR3 position lacks the conserved phenylalanine or tryptophan, pointing to a likely read error. The chain recombines TRBV3-1 with TRBJ2-7; 10 positions match TRBD2. The V and J ends lost 3 bases and 5 bases, in that order; junction bases with no gene match: 4. Per the germline V gene, CDR1 is LGHDT and CDR2 is YNNKEL (reference sequence). The CDR3 consists of 14 residues. This chain's CDR3 is CASSQSGRAHEQYL. The CDR3 DNA is TGTGCCAGCAGCCAGAGCGGGAGGGCCCACGAGCAGTACCTC.

This chain uses TRBV24-1 with TRBJ1-5; D call uncertain. This CDR3 comprises 16 residues. Germline values: CDR1 KGHDR, CDR2 SFDVKD. Trimming pared 4 bases from V and 7 bases from J, leaving 19 bases between. CDR3 in DNA: TGTGCCACCAGTGACGATGAGAGGAGGACGGGACAGCCCCAGCATTTT. Amino acid sequence: CATSDDERRTGQPQHF.

This clonotype was seen at least ten times. The chain carries TRBV10-3 and TRBJ2-1, with a possible D match to TRBD1 (7 bases). V dropped 11 bases and J dropped 0 bases, with 14 bases sitting between them. Germline CDR1 is ENHRY and CDR2 is SYGVKD. The CDR3 is made up of 14 amino acids. The CDR3 loop reads CASRGVTSYNEQFF. CDR3 DNA: TGTGCCTCCAGGGGGGTCACCTCCTACAATGAGCAGTTCTTC.

The chain recombines TRBV5-4 with TRBJ2-7; possible D gene TRBD1, 6 bases. Germline loops: CDR1 SGHNT, CDR2 YYREEE (reference sequence). V was shortened by 0 bases and J by 2 bases, with 12 bases between the two germline ends. The CDR3 length is 15 residues. CDR3 sequence (DNA): TGTGCCAGCAGCTTGGCAGGGGCCCGCGCCTACGAGCAGTACTTC. It specifies CASSLAGARAYEQYF.

The V call is TRBV28, the J call TRBJ1-2; the D is unclear. Germline CDR1 MDHEN, CDR2 SYDVKM. The V end lost 1 base, the J end lost 6 bases, and 15 bases lay between the germline ends. The CDR3 runs 15 residues. The CDR3 DNA follows: TGTGCCAGCAGTTTATTCGCCGTCCAGCGGAATGGCTACACCTTC. The encoded protein is CASSLFAVQRNGYTF.

Of note for this clonotype: The junction shows a germline mismatch at one end, possibly a read error. The chain carries TRBV29-1 and TRBJ2-7; D assignment may be TRBD1 or TRBD2 (5 bases each). The CDR3 is 12 amino acids. Germline-derived CDR1 and CDR2 are SQVTM and ANQGSEA. CDR3 loop: CNVGGSLYGQYF. The CDR3 DNA reads TGCAACGTTGGGGGTAGCCTCTACGGGCAGTACTTC.

This clonotype was seen ten or more times. The J gene is TRBJ1-6, the V gene TRBV2, with D tentatively TRBD1 (6 bases). Deletions cut 11 bases from V and 6 bases from J, with 14 bases between. The CDR3 sequence is 13 residues long. The germline gives CDR1 SNHLY, CDR2 FYNNEI. CDR3 region: CAGRGPVNSPLHF. The DNA of the CDR3 is TGTGCCGGCCGGGGGCCGGTTAATTCACCCCTCCACTTT.

This clonotype was detected many times. The genes are TRBV6-5 and TRBJ2-3; 7 positions match TRBD1. CDR3 length: 16 residues. Losses at the gene ends were 6 bases for V and 0 bases for J; bases not matched to a gene: 9. CDR1 and CDR2 from the germline V gene are MNHEY and SVGAGI. The CDR3 coding sequence is TGTGCCAGCAGAAAAGGGACAGCGTTTAGCACAGATACGCAGTATTTT. Translation: CASRKGTAFSTDTQYF.

Worth noting for this clonotype: The germline gene is not matched at one end of the junction; a read error may be the cause. This sequence joins TRBV5-1 and TRBJ1-6; D ambiguous. Germline CDR1 reads SGHRS; CDR2 reads YFSETQ. The CDR3 has 14 residues. The CDR3 DNA reads TGCGCCAGCAGCTTGGCCATTGATAATTCCCCCCTCCACTTT. Amino acid sequence: CASSLAIDNSPLHF.

The table lists this clonotype with many counts. The chain combines TRBV10-3 with TRBJ2-1; tentatively, D is TRBD2 (6 bases). The CDR3 spans 15 residues. Looked up from germline, CDR1 is ENHRY and CDR2 is SYGVKD. The V end was cut by 3 bases, the J end by 6 bases, with 15 bases between. CDR3 sequence: CAISDVGGKGNEQFF. The CDR3 nucleotides read TGTGCCATCAGTGACGTGGGGGGAAAGGGCAATGAGCAGTTCTTC.

Note on this clonotype: A much larger clone lies a single base off, so this may be a read error. The rearrangement joins TRBV18 to TRBJ2-3; no firm D call. The DNA matches TRBJ1-5 better at its end, which makes the J call doubtful. The V gene's germline CDR1 is KGHSH and CDR2 LQKENI. This CDR3 has 11 amino acids. CDR3 nucleotides: TGTGCCAGCTCACCGGAGAATACGCAGCATTTT. This sequence encodes CASSPENTQHF.

This clonotype appeared many times. The chain is built from TRBV5-1 and TRBJ2-3; D unresolved. CDR1 SGHRS and CDR2 YFSETQ come from the germline V gene. V was shortened by 3 bases and J by 6 bases, with 11 bases between the two germline ends. The CDR3 runs 13 residues. CDR3 sequence reads: CASSYGYLDTQYF. Here the CDR3 DNA reads TGCGCCAGCAGCTACGGGTACCTGGATACGCAGTATTTT.

About this clonotype: A read error may produce the germline difference seen at one junction end. The chain has TRBV2 and TRBJ1-2; a possible D gene is TRBD1 (5 bases). Germline-derived CDR1 and CDR2 are SNHLY and FYNNEI. The CDR3 length is 13 residues. The chain's CDR3 is CAGGGPTDNGYIF. CDR3 DNA: TGTGCCGGCGGGGGTCCCACGGACAATGGCTACATCTTC.

The table lists this clonotype with a few counts. The conserved final phenylalanine or tryptophan is absent from the CDR3, which likely points to a read error. CDR3 in amino acids: CSASSGDTNQPQHG. In DNA, the CDR3 is TGCAGTGCCAGTAGCGGGGACACAAATCAGCCCCAGCATGGT. This chain connects TRBV20-1 to TRBJ1-5; weak D call: TRBD1 (6 bases). CDR3 length: 14 residues. V was cut by 6 bases and J by 4 bases, with 16 bases left in between. In germline, CDR1 is DFQATT, CDR2 SNEGSKA (reference sequence).

Only one count was recorded for this clonotype. The gene calls are TRBV11-3 and TRBJ2-1; 7 bases are a match to TRBD2. The CDR3 extends over 16 amino acids. Germline V CDR1 and CDR2: SGHNT, YENEEA. The V segment lost 5 bases and the J segment 0 bases; nucleotides outside the gene matches: 7. In DNA form, the CDR3 reads TGTGCCAGCAGCGGGGGGGGGAGGGGCTCCTACAATGAGCAGTTCTTC. Protein sequence: CASSGGGRGSYNEQFF.

In its sample, this clonotype was seen many times. This rearrangement joins TRBV12-3 or TRBV12-4 to TRBJ1-3, with TRBD1 as a possible D gene (5 bases). Trimming removed 8 bases from V and 6 bases from J, with 11 bases in between. This CDR3 has 12 residues. In nucleotides, the CDR3 is TGTGCCAGCGGGGCGGAGGTAAACACCATATATTTT. It translates to CASGAEVNTIYF.

The DNA of the CDR3 is TGTGCCAGCAGCGGGGACTACCACTACGAGCAGTACTTC. This translates into CASSGDYHYEQYF. The chain recombines TRBV6-2 or TRBV6-3 with TRBJ2-7; 7 nucleotides match TRBD2. Germline V gene data show CDR1 as MNHEY and CDR2 as SVGEGT. The trim removed 6 bases at V and 3 bases at J, leaving 5 bases unmatched. This CDR3 contains 13 residues.

V is TRBV2 and J is TRBJ2-7, with 12 bases fitting TRBD2. After removal of 2 bases from V and 5 bases from J, the junction contained 7 bases not matched to a gene. Germline CDR1 is SNHLY and CDR2 is FYNNEI. The CDR3 consists of 16 residues. This CDR3 is CASSEFLAGGPHEQYF. Here the CDR3 DNA reads TGTGCCAGCAGTGAATTTCTAGCGGGGGGGCCCCACGAGCAGTACTTC.

This clonotype was observed at least ten times. The chain recombines TRBV10-3 with TRBJ2-6; 9 nucleotides agree with TRBD1. The ends lost 6 bases at V and 3 bases at J; junction bases unmatched: 6. The CDR3 consists of 16 residues. Germline assignment: CDR1 ENHRY and CDR2 SYGVKD. The CDR3: CAIRPTGGGGANVLTF. CDR3 DNA: TGTGCCATCAGACCGACAGGGGGGGGTGGGGCCAACGTCCTGACTTTC.

On this clonotype: One end of the junction is discordant with germline, which a read error may explain. The DNA for the CDR3 is TGTGCCATCAGTGAGACTAGCGGGGGACGGTCCATCTTC. Translation: CAISETSGGRSIF. The chain is built from TRBV10-3 and TRBJ2-7; 11 nucleotides agree with TRBD2. CDR3 length: 13 amino acids. CDR1 is ENHRY, CDR2 SYGVKD, per germline.